The following is a TCR beta chain sequence with its context. Its antigen remains unidentified. Per-base quality was not reported, and no clone a single base away is much larger than it. The data were taken from a study of PD-L1 blockade in urothelial cancer (dated by TCRdb to 2016 to 2017). In terms of the full investigation: Therapy was started in the mid-2010s for all patients, and atezolizumab 1,200 mg was administered intravenously every 3 weeks. About 90% of the roughly 29 patients were identified as males with urothelial cancer of bladder origin, and a prior smoking history was reported by 18 of 29 patients. Patients had an ECOG performance status of 0 or 1 and had received between 0 and 3 prior chemotherapy regimens. Blood samples were analyzed at two time points: 3 weeks after treatment start (second dose) and 6 weeks after treatment start. A median of about 140,000 T cells and approximately 86,000 unique TCRs was obtained from blood samples, and a median clonality of approximately 0.08 was observed. The study was an exploratory multi-omic analysis of somatic, immune and clinical correlates of response to PD-L1 blockade with atezolizumab in urothelial cancer. Pretreatment tumor samples, along with matched peripheral blood serially collected before and after atezolizumab treatment, were subjected to TCR sequencing. Progression-free survival longer than 6 months counted as durable clinical benefit, and TCR features were additionally tested against both progression-free and overall survival. Whole exome sequencing and RNA sequencing of pretreatment tumors were performed alongside TCR sequencing in the same patients. Fewer than ten patients achieved durable clinical benefit and around 19 did not. Pretreatment blood TCR-seq was available for nearly 30 patients, at least one posttreatment blood collection was obtained for 25 or so patients, and tumor TCR-seq was available for 25 or so patients. Results and caveats for the whole study, not just this receptor: At 3 weeks after the start of treatment, tumor-associated TCR clones in peripheral blood had expanded more in patients with durable benefit (n of about 20, p = 0.022). Small sample size (n ≈ 29) and many exploratory analyses mean the results are intended to be hypothesis-generating. A pretreatment peripheral blood TCR clonality below the median was linked to improved progression-free and overall survival.

To estimate absolute template abundance from read counts, synthetic TCR analog templates were spiked into each PCR. Using the immunoSEQ assay, TCRbeta CDR3 regions were amplified from genomic DNA with bias-controlled V and J gene primers. Sequencing of rearranged TCRbeta segments was done at approximately 20X coverage. The original pipeline was this. Sequencing errors were corrected by clustering, and CDR3s were annotated against IMGT so that V, D and J genes could be assigned. Out-of-frame and stop-codon sequences were excluded, and only productive TCRbeta rearrangements were used in downstream analyses. Clonality was computed as one minus Shannon entropy normalized by the log of the number of unique productive sequences. Clones differing between time points or between blood and tumor were identified by Fisher's exact test with Benjamini-Hochberg correction at adjusted p below 0.01. In TCRdb, the immuneACCESS table is reduced to in-frame sequences with V and J assigned. These tables do not hold every clone; where another copy was compared, an unresolved V gene accounts for under half, and the others remain unexplained. The V and J calls and clone size come from that table; D and trimming were worked out from the DNA. A total of about 86,000 clones appear in this sample, about 85% of them only once. The leading ten clones occupy 13% to 15% of the sample.

What this sample's time point label stands for: pretreatment peripheral blood. The cohort included 25 to 30 patients with locally advanced or metastatic urothelial carcinoma who were treated at Memorial Sloan Kettering on a trial protocol. Peripheral blood mononuclear cells were collected from each patient pretreatment and during treatment, giving between 1 and 8 total time points per patient. The Qiagen DNeasy Blood extraction kit was used to purify genomic DNA from total PBMCs and tumor samples. Collected pretreatment and during treatment, PBMCs were isolated and stored as previously described. V and J are trimmed by 2 bases and 5 bases, and the gene matches miss 6 bases of the junction. The CDR3 measures 15 amino acids from cysteine to phenylalanine. The kept DNA is CDR3 alone, 45 bases in frame from the first base. As encoded in the germline V gene, CDR1 is LGHNA while CDR2 is YSLEER.

This sequence uses TRBV4-3 and TRBJ1-5; TRBD1 lines up with 7 middle nucleotides. The source of this sequence is a man aged 55 to 70 with urothelial cancer. This material consisted of PBMCs, taken around atezolizumab (anti-PD-L1) treatment. The nucleotide sequence reads TGCGCCAGCAGCCAAAACAGGGGTCCCGATCAGCCCCAGCATTTT. It translates as CASSQNRGPDQPQHF.